Presented here are 23 T cell receptor beta chains from one specimen sequenced in a study of control samples from healthy donors and cancer patients. This table comes from immunoSEQ multiplex PCR, and its TCRdb copy is limited to in-frame clones, with some not included. This sample has more than 95,000 clones; around 92% occur once, and the top ten carry 0.55% to 0.65%. Sequenced: PBMCs. These receptors were obtained from a man older than 75 with head and neck cancer.

The rearrangement uses TRBV19 and TRBJ1-1; 7 bases are shared with TRBD1. V was clipped by 5 bases and J by 2 bases; unmatched bases: 8. Germline CDR1 reads LNHDA; CDR2 reads SQIVND (reference sequence). The CDR3 has 15 residues. CDR3: CASSSRQGFNTEAFF. The CDR3 nucleotides read TGTGCCAGTAGTTCACGACAGGGCTTTAACACTGAAGCTTTCTTT.

This rearrangement joins TRBV5-4 to TRBJ2-1; D remains unclear. This CDR3 has 16 amino acids. Germline values: CDR1 SGHNT, CDR2 YYREEE (reference sequence). V lost 0 bases and J lost 6, with 16 bases in between. CDR3 loop: CASSLAMEGFGNEQFF. For the CDR3, the DNA is TGTGCCAGCAGCTTGGCGATGGAAGGCTTCGGCAATGAGCAGTTCTTC.

J is TRBJ1-3 and V is TRBV4-1; D call uncertain. The CDR3 contains 15 residues. V gave up 1 base and J gave up 8 bases, with 15 bases separating them. From germline, CDR1 is MGHRA and CDR2 YSYEKL. CDR3 residues: CASSQGVLRRDTIYF. In nucleotides, the CDR3 is TGCGCCAGCAGCCAAGGGGTGCTACGTAGGGACACCATATATTTT.

The DNA of the CDR3 is TGTGCCAGCAGCCTTGGACGGCCCGACTATGGCTACACCTTC. Its translation is CASSLGRPDYGYTF. The chain is built from TRBV14 and TRBJ1-2; D is unresolved. The germline CDR1 and CDR2 sequences are SGHDN and FVKESK. This CDR3 has 14 amino acids. Trimming removed 4 bases at V and 3 bases at J, with 12 bases between.

The chain is built from TRBV10-3 and TRBJ2-2; tentative D call: TRBD1 (7 bases). Trimming left V 7 bases short and J 4 bases short, with 13 bases between. There are 14 residues in the CDR3. Per the germline V gene, CDR1 is ENHRY and CDR2 is SYGVKD. The DNA for the CDR3 is TGTGCCATCATGGAGGGGGCAGGCACCGGGGAGCTGTTTTTT. Protein sequence: CAIMEGAGTGELFF.

The count of this clone is one. The chain couples TRBV6-2 or TRBV6-3 to TRBJ2-7, with D perhaps assigned TRBD1 or TRBD2 (5 bases each). The V gene lost 6 bases and the J gene lost 0 bases, with 18 bases spanning the gap. The CDR3 length is 16 residues. Per germline, CDR1 MNHEY and CDR2 SVGEGT. CDR3 coding DNA: TGTGCCAGCAGCCCCTTCCGGGGCCCTAGCTCCTACGAGCAGTACTTC. The encoded protein is CASSPFRGPSSYEQYF.

The chain carries TRBV11-2 and TRBJ1-1, with 7 bases identical to TRBD1. Germline-derived CDR1 and CDR2 are SGHAT and FQNNGV. There are 14 residues in the CDR3. V shed 3 bases and J 3 bases; nucleotides not matched to a gene: 4. CDR3 coding DNA: TGTGCCAGCAGCTTTCAGACAGGGTACACTGAAGCTTTCTTT. This translates into CASSFQTGYTEAFF.

This clone was found once. This chain connects TRBV19 to TRBJ1-2; D may be TRBD1 (6 bases). The germline V gene encodes CDR1 LNHDA and CDR2 SQIVND (reference sequence). This CDR3 contains 18 residues. The ends were cut back, 3 bases at V and 0 bases at J, with 20 bases in the middle. Written as DNA, the CDR3 is TGTGCCAGTAGTATGGCAGGGGAGGCCCTCCCAGCTAACTATGGCTACACCTTC. Translated: CASSMAGEALPANYGYTF.

The rearrangement uses TRBV5-1 and TRBJ1-2, with a tentative D call TRBD1 (5 bases). Germline CDR1 SGHRS, CDR2 YFSETQ. Trimming removed 4 bases from V and 4 bases from J, with 11 bases in between. The CDR3 runs 13 residues. The CDR3 nucleotides read TGCGCCAGCAGCGCCGGGGGAGCCTATGGCTACACCTTC. This sequence encodes CASSAGGAYGYTF.

The V gene is TRBV2, the J gene TRBJ2-1, with TRBD1 matching over 8 bases. V shed 6 bases, J shed 7 bases, and the junction held 11 bases outside the gene matches. Germline lookup yields CDR1 SNHLY and CDR2 FYNNEI. The CDR3 runs to 15 residues. CDR3 sequence reads: CASSRGLHTGNEQFF. As DNA, the CDR3 is TGTGCCAGCAGCAGGGGGCTTCATACGGGAAATGAGCAGTTCTTC.

The rearrangement joins TRBV18 to TRBJ2-7; D gene ambiguous. Germline CDR1 and CDR2: KGHSH and LQKENI. CDR3 length equals 15 residues. The ends were cut back, 1 base at V and 9 bases at J, with 19 bases in the middle. In DNA, the CDR3 is TGTGCCAGCTCACCACGGGCAGATTCAACCGAACGGCAGTACTTC. It codes for CASSPRADSTERQYF.

This chain links TRBV4-1 with TRBJ1-3; D not resolved. Per germline, CDR1 MGHRA and CDR2 YSYEKL. V was clipped by 1 base and J by 2 bases, with 6 bases between them. The CDR3 contains 14 residues. The CDR3 DNA reads as TGCGCCAGCAGCCAAGGTTTTCCTGGAAACACCATATATTTT. Translation: CASSQGFPGNTIYF.

The V and J genes are TRBV10-3 and TRBJ2-2, with 8 bases matching TRBD1. Trimming at V came to 8 bases and at J to 4 bases, leaving 6 bases not matched to a gene. CDR3 length: 14 residues. CDR1 is ENHRY, CDR2 SYGVKD, per germline. The CDR3 loop is CAIPRTGITGELFF. CDR3 sequence (DNA): TGTGCCATCCCCCGGACAGGGATCACCGGGGAGCTGTTTTTT.

V gene TRBV6-5 combines with J gene TRBJ1-1; TRBD1 is a possible D gene (6 bases). V gave up 9 bases and J gave up 1 base, with 15 bases separating them. Germline V CDR1 and CDR2: MNHEY, SVGAGI. This CDR3 is 14 amino acids long. CDR3 nucleotide sequence: TGTGCCAGGGGGGGGCAGGAGGGGAACACTGAAGCTTTCTTT. Protein: CARGGQEGNTEAFF.

V is TRBV5-1 and J is TRBJ1-6; D ambiguous. The CDR3 spans 17 residues. The V and J ends lost 0 bases and 8 bases respectively, with 18 bases between them. Germline values: CDR1 SGHRS, CDR2 YFSETQ. The CDR3 DNA reads TGCGCCAGCAGCTTGGGGGGAATAGAAACGGCCTATTCACCCCTCCACTTT. Translated: CASSLGGIETAYSPLHF. Variable domain in full (rest from reference TRBV5-1 and TRBJ1-6): KAGVTQTPRYLIKTRGQQVTLSCSPISGHRSVSWYQQTPGQGLQFLFEYFSETQRNKGNFPGRFSGRQFSNSRSEMNVSTLELGDSALYLCASSLGGIETAYSPLHFGNGTRLTVT.

This clone was seen only once. V and J are TRBV2 and TRBJ1-1; 7 bases agree with TRBD1. Germline values: CDR1 SNHLY, CDR2 FYNNEI. J was trimmed by 4 bases and V by 10 bases; bases with no gene match: 9. The length of the CDR3 is 13 residues. Here the CDR3 reads CATRQGFSTEAFF. The CDR3 DNA sequence: TGTGCCACCAGACAGGGATTTTCCACTGAAGCTTTCTTT.

The CDR3: CASSTGLVGREQFF. DNA for the CDR3: TGTGCCAGCAGCACGGGACTAGTGGGACGCGAGCAGTTCTTC. The gene calls are TRBV7-2 and TRBJ2-1; the match to TRBD2 covers 8 bases. This CDR3 spans 14 amino acids. The V and J ends lost 5 bases and 10 bases, in that order; junction bases with no gene match: 10. Germline values: CDR1 SGHTA, CDR2 FQGNSA.

The V gene is TRBV5-4, the J gene TRBJ2-7; no clear D. The CDR3 has 11 residues. Trimming shortened V by 2 bases and J by 5 bases, and 5 bases separated the two germline ends. Germline CDR1 SGHNT, CDR2 YYREEE (reference sequence). The CDR3 region has the DNA TGTGCCAGCAGCTTCCTCCACGAGCAGTACTTC. Amino acid sequence: CASSFLHEQYF.

The J gene is TRBJ2-1, the V gene TRBV29-1, with 10 bases that match TRBD2. The V and J ends lost 7 bases and 8 bases, in that order; junction bases with no gene match: 11. The CDR3 is made up of 14 amino acids. Germline V gene sequence: CDR1 SQVTM, CDR2 ANQGSEA. CDR3 in amino acids: CSAGGASGSDEQFF. The CDR3 coding sequence is TGCAGCGCCGGGGGGGCTAGCGGGAGCGATGAGCAGTTCTTC.

This chain links TRBV9 with TRBJ1-3; TRBD1 matches 8 bases. Germline V gives CDR1 SGDLS, CDR2 YYNGEE. This CDR3 has 15 amino acids. Germline trimming cut 0 bases from V and 2 bases from J; bases unmatched to any gene: 1. CDR3 sequence: CASSVEQGAGNTIYF. The CDR3 DNA reads as TGTGCCAGCAGCGTAGAACAGGGGGCTGGAAACACCATATATTTT.

The chain couples TRBV18 to TRBJ2-7, with D tentatively TRBD2 (5 bases). Per the germline V gene, CDR1 is KGHSH and CDR2 is LQKENI. The CDR3 runs 14 residues. V was cut by 1 base and J by 0 bases, with 7 bases left in between. The CDR3 region is CASSPRAGSYEQYF. CDR3 nucleotides: TGTGCCAGCTCACCACGGGCGGGCTCCTACGAGCAGTACTTC.

The V and J genes are TRBV23-1 and TRBJ2-7; D is uncertain. TRBV23-1 is known as an ORF, though its function is uncertain. Trimming left V 2 bases short and J 2 bases short, with 10 bases between. The CDR3 has 14 amino acids. CDR3: CASSQGPRAYEQYF. DNA for the CDR3: TGCGCCAGCAGTCAAGGCCCCAGAGCCTACGAGCAGTACTTC.

The rearrangement joins TRBV9 to TRBJ2-3; D is unclear. Germline V gene lookup returns CDR1 SGDLS and CDR2 YYNGEE. The CDR3 length is 15 residues. The germline V and J ends were trimmed by 3 bases and 3 bases, with 14 bases remaining between them. The CDR3 sequence is CASSAERVGTDTQYF. For the CDR3, the DNA is TGTGCCAGCAGCGCAGAGCGAGTGGGTACAGATACGCAGTATTTT. Combining the CDR3 with reference TRBV9 and TRBJ2-3 gives the whole variable domain DSGVTQTPKHLITATGQRVTLRCSPRSGDLSVYWYQQSLDQGLQFLIQYYNGEERAKGNILERFSAQQFPDLHSELNLSSLELGDSALYFCASSAERVGTDTQYFGPGTRLTVL.